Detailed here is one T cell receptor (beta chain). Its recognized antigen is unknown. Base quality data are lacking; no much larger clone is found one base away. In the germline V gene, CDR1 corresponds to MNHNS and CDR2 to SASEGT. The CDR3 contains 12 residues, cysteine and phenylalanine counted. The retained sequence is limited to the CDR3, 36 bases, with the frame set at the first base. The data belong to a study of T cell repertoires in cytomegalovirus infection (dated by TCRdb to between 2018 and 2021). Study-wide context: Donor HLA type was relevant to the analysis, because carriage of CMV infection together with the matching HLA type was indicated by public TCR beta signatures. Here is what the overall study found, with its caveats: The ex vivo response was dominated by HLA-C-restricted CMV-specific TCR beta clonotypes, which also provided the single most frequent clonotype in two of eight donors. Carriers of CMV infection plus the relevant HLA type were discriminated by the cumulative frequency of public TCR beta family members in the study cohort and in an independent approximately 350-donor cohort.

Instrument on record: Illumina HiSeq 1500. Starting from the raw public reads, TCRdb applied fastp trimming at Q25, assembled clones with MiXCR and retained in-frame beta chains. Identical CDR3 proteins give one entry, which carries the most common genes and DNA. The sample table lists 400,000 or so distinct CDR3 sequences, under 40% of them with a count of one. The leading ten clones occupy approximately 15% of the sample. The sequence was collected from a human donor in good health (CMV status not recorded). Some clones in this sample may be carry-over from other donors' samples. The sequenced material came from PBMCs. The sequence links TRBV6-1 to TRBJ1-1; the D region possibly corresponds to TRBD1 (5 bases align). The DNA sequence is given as TGTGGGACCGGGACCAAGGGCACTGAAGCTTTCTTT. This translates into CGTGTKGTEAFF.